A single sample gave rise to the 2 T cell receptor beta chains below, sequenced in a study of shared clonotypes between healthy human individuals. The table came from immunoSEQ multiplex PCR; TCRdb's copy has only in-frame clones and leaves some out. In the table there are more than 1.2 million clones, approximately 98.5% of which are singletons. The sequenced sample was naive CD4+ T cells sorted from blood. Subset: CD45RA+ positively selected. The source of these receptors is a man aged 25-40 years in good health.

This chain joins TRBV5-4 and TRBJ1-5; D unresolved. V gave up 4 bases and J gave up 0 bases, with 11 bases separating them. CDR1 SGHNT and CDR2 YYREEE come from the germline V gene (reference sequence). The CDR3 has 15 amino acids. The CDR3 spells CASSPQPTSNQPQHF. The DNA of the CDR3 is TGTGCCAGCAGCCCTCAACCTACTAGCAATCAGCCCCAGCATTTT.

The J gene is TRBJ2-7, the V gene TRBV5-1; unclear D gene. This CDR3 comprises 14 residues. CDR1 is SGHRS and CDR2 is YFSETQ in the germline V gene. Trimming removed 0 bases from V and 6 bases from J, with 13 bases in between. The CDR3 region is CASSLDARNREQYF. CDR3 coding DNA: TGCGCCAGCAGCTTGGACGCCCGAAATCGCGAGCAGTACTTC. Variable domain in full (rest from reference TRBV5-1 and TRBJ2-7): KAGVTQTPRYLIKTRGQQVTLSCSPISGHRSVSWYQQTPGQGLQFLFEYFSETQRNKGNFPGRFSGRQFSNSRSEMNVSTLELGDSALYLCASSLDARNREQYFGPGTRLTVT.